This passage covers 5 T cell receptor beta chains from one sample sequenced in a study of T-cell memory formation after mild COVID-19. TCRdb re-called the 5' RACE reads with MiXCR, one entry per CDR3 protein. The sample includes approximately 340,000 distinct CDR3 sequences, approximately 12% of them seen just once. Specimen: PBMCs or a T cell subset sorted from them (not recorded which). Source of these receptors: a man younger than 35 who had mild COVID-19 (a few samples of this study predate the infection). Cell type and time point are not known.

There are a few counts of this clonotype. The CDR3 bases are TGCGCCAGCAGTGAGGAAAACCGGGACAGGGGCACAGATACGCAGTATTTT. Translation gives CASSEENRDRGTDTQYF. The genes are TRBV10-2 and TRBJ2-3; 9 bases align to TRBD1. Germline CDR1 WSHSY, CDR2 SAAADI. The CDR3 spans 17 residues. The J segment lost 1 base and the V segment lost 2 bases, leaving 7 bases of the junction unmatched.

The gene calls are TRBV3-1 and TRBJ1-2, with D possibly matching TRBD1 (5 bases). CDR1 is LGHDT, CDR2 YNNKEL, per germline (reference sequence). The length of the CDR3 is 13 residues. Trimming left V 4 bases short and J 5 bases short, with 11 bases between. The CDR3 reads CASSRYQGYGYTF. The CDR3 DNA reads TGTGCCAGCAGCCGATACCAGGGTTATGGCTACACCTTC.

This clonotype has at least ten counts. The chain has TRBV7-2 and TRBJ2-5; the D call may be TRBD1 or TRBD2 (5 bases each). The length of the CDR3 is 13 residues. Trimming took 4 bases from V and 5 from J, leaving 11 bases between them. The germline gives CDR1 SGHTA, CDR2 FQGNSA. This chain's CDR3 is CASSSGGWETQYF. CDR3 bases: TGTGCCAGCAGCTCTGGGGGTTGGGAGACCCAGTACTTC.

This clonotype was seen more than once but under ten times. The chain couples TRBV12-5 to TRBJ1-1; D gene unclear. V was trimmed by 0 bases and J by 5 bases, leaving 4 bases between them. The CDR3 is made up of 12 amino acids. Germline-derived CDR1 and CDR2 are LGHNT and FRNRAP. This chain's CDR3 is CASGLVGTEAFF. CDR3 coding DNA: TGTGCTAGTGGTTTGGTGGGAACTGAAGCTTTCTTT. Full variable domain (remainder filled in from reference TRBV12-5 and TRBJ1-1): DARVTQTPRHKVTEMGQEVTMRCQPILGHNTVFWYRQTMMQGLELLAYFRNRAPLDDSGMPKDRFSAEMPDATLATLKIQPSEPRDSAVYFCASGLVGTEAFFGQGTRLTVV.

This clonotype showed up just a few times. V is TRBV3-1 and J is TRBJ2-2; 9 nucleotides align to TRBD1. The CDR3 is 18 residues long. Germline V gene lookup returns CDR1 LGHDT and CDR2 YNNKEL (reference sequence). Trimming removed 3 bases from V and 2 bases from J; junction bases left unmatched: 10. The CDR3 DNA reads TGTGCCAGCAGCCATAGTTTTAGGACAGGGGCAAACACCGGGGAGCTGTTTTTT. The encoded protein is CASSHSFRTGANTGELFF.